This TCR beta chain was retrieved from a study of radiotherapy plus CTLA-4 blockade in lung cancer. Study summary: Across the patients, objective responses occurred in more than 15%, and disease control in under 35%.

Per the germline V gene, CDR1 is GTSNPN and CDR2 is SVGIG (reference sequence). The germline V and J ends were trimmed by 2 bases and 3 bases, with 12 bases remaining between them. The CDR3 is 14 residues long. As to this clone: Its antigen remains unidentified.

Study observations and caveats: Blood TCR clones of tumor origin expanded after radiotherapy plus ipilimumab.

Clones were read by immunoSEQ multiplex PCR, and TCRdb kept only the in-frame ones, dropping some. The sample has some 100,000 clones; under 85% are singletons. The gene calls are TRBV30 and TRBJ2-3; TRBD2 might be the D (6 bases). The source material was peripheral blood, sampled from a patient treated with radiotherapy plus ipilimumab. This TCR was sampled from a human donor with non-small cell lung cancer that progressed on radiotherapy plus ipilimumab. CDR3 protein: CAWSSGTLTDTQYF. CDR3 DNA sequence: TGTGCCTGGAGTTCAGGGACTCTGACAGATACGCAGTATTTT.